This TCR beta chain came from a study of cytomegalovirus exposure and HLA in healthy donors. The junction had 8 bases not matched to a gene; V was cut back by 3 bases and J by 6 bases. This CDR3 comprises 15 residues. The germline CDR1 and CDR2 sequences are PRHDT and FYEKMQ (reference sequence). A multiplex PCR was run with 60 Vbeta primers and 13 Jbeta primers. This table comes from immunoSEQ multiplex PCR, and its TCRdb copy is limited to in-frame clones, with some not included. The sample consists of over 150,000 clones, 77% of them appearing once. Input material: PBMCs. The chain carries TRBV13 and TRBJ1-2; 9 bases fit TRBD1. This TCR derives from a male donor in good health and CMV-seropositive. The CDR3 DNA follows: TGTGCCAGCAGCTTGAGAAGGGACAGGGTGGATGGCTACACCTTC. Translation gives CASSLRRDRVDGYTF.